The 30 T cell receptor beta chains reported below all come from one sample, sequenced in a study of radiation and T cells in renal cell carcinoma. Time point noted: blood 4 weeks post-SBRT, at nephrectomy. Treatment specified: 15 Gy SBRT to primary tumor, nephrectomy 4 weeks later. Assay used: immunoSEQ multiplex PCR; TCRdb lists only in-frame clones, some missing. Among just under 150,000 clones listed, 70% to 90% were seen once. The starting material was blood, obtained from a patient whose treatment included radiotherapy and nephrectomy. These receptors were collected from a woman between 50 and 59 years old with renal cell carcinoma.

This rearrangement joins TRBV5-4 to TRBJ2-3; D is possibly TRBD1 or TRBD2 (6 bases each). V was shortened by 1 base and J by 6 bases, with 15 bases between the two germline ends. From germline, CDR1 is SGHNT and CDR2 YYREEE (reference sequence). This CDR3 contains 15 residues. The CDR3 DNA reads TGTGCCAGCAGCTTGTTGGGGGGCAGGGGCGATACGCAGTATTTT. Translated, it gives CASSLLGGRGDTQYF.

The chain carries TRBV10-3 and TRBJ1-2; D not resolved. The V gene's germline CDR1 is ENHRY and CDR2 SYGVKD. V lost 4 bases, J lost 0 bases, and 6 bases lay in between. CDR3 length: 13 amino acids. This CDR3 is CAISGSSNYGYTF. The CDR3 DNA reads TGTGCCATCAGTGGAAGCTCTAACTATGGCTACACCTTC.

This clone has a handful of counts. The genes are TRBV28 and TRBJ1-2, with D possibly matching TRBD1 (6 bases). Per the germline V gene, CDR1 is MDHEN and CDR2 is SYDVKM. The germline V and J ends were trimmed by 6 bases and 8 bases, with 19 bases remaining between them. The CDR3 contains 14 residues. The DNA of the CDR3 is TGTGCCAGCAGCCTCCCTGGGGGGGCGAAGGGCTACACCTTC. It encodes CASSLPGGAKGYTF.

The chain carries TRBV7-2 and TRBJ1-3; D may be TRBD1 (5 bases). V lost 5 bases and J 1 base, leaving 6 bases between the germline ends. This CDR3 spans 13 amino acids. CDR1 is SGHTA, CDR2 FQGNSA, per germline. The CDR3 loop reads CASSQGSGNTIYF. The CDR3 coding sequence is TGTGCCAGCAGCCAGGGTTCTGGAAACACCATATATTTT.

This clone was recorded only once. This sequence joins TRBV28 and TRBJ1-2, with D possibly matching TRBD1 (5 bases). Germline V gene sequence: CDR1 MDHEN, CDR2 SYDVKM. V gave up 1 base and J gave up 3 bases, with 9 bases separating them. There are 14 residues in the CDR3. The CDR3 is CASSLLGPYYGYTF. CDR3 DNA: TGTGCCAGCAGTTTATTGGGGCCCTACTATGGCTACACCTTC.

The rearrangement uses TRBV9 and TRBJ2-2; D is ambiguous. Germline V gives CDR1 SGDLS, CDR2 YYNGEE. Trimming cost V 2 bases and J 0 bases, with 11 bases left between them. The length of the CDR3 is 16 residues. The CDR3 spells CASSVHPGSNTGELFF. The CDR3 DNA reads as TGTGCCAGCAGCGTCCACCCAGGTTCGAACACCGGGGAGCTGTTTTTT.

The CDR3 nucleotides read TGTGCCAGCAGCCCTGCCCACCTAGCGGGGGGAGGGGACCAAGAGACCCAGTACTTC. Its translation: CASSPAHLAGGGDQETQYF. The chain has TRBV9 and TRBJ2-5; 11 nucleotides line up with TRBD2. The germline V gene encodes CDR1 SGDLS and CDR2 YYNGEE. J was trimmed by 0 bases and V by 4 bases; bases with no gene match: 14. The CDR3 has 19 amino acids. Complete variable domain (other parts from reference TRBV9 and TRBJ2-5): DSGVTQTPKHLITATGQRVTLRCSPRSGDLSVYWYQQSLDQGLQFLIQYYNGEERAKGNILERFSAQQFPDLHSELNLSSLELGDSALYFCASSPAHLAGGGDQETQYFGPGTRLLVL.

This chain uses TRBV2 with TRBJ2-1; TRBD2 agrees at 10 bases. V lost 6 bases, J lost 8 bases, and 10 bases stayed unmatched. The CDR3 runs to 15 residues. Germline CDR1 and CDR2: SNHLY and FYNNEI. The DNA for the CDR3 is TGTGCCAGCAGCGCCCGGACTAGCGGAGGGGATGAGCAGTTCTTC. It codes for CASSARTSGGDEQFF.

The chain combines TRBV18 with TRBJ2-6; 7 bases are a match to TRBD1. The CDR3 is 18 residues long. CDR1 KGHSH and CDR2 LQKENI come from the germline V gene. V lost 6 bases to trimming and J lost 4 bases; unmatched junction nucleotides: 15. The CDR3 bases are TGTGCCAGCTCGCTAGAACGACAGGGTGTTGCAGGGGCCAACGTCCTGACTTTC. It encodes CASSLERQGVAGANVLTF.

V gene TRBV30 combines with J gene TRBJ1-4; 7 nucleotides agree with TRBD1. V gave up 3 bases and J gave up 7 bases; unmatched junction bases: 8. The CDR3 runs 14 residues. Germline CDR1 reads GTSNPN; CDR2 reads SVGIG (reference sequence). CDR3 nucleotide sequence: TGTGCCTGGAGCGTCAAGGGGGCGGCTGAAAAACTGTTTTTT. It encodes CAWSVKGAAEKLFF.

The chain's CDR3 is CASSPGTSGNNEQFF. The CDR3 DNA reads TGCGCCAGCAGCCCCGGGACTAGCGGGAACAATGAGCAGTTCTTC. J is TRBJ2-1 and V is TRBV5-1, with 13 positions matching TRBD2. The length of the CDR3 is 15 residues. CDR1 is SGHRS, CDR2 YFSETQ, per germline. With 4 bases clipped from V and 5 bases from J, the junction kept 3 bases outside the gene matches.

V gene TRBV6-6 combines with J gene TRBJ1-1; D not certain. Trimming removed 1 base from V and 4 bases from J, with 10 bases in between. The germline gives CDR1 MNHNY, CDR2 SVGAGI (reference sequence). The CDR3 covers 14 residues. The CDR3 bases are TGTGCCAGCAGTTACTACGGGGAAGGCACTGAAGCTTTCTTT. The encoded protein is CASSYYGEGTEAFF.

About this clone itself: A read error may account for a junction end that differs from germline. V usage is TRBV7-7 and J usage is TRBJ2-1, with D unclear. This CDR3 spans 14 amino acids. Germline CDR1 reads SSHAT; CDR2 reads FNYEAQ (reference sequence). The CDR3 here is CASSLRFRYNEQFF. CDR3 nucleotides: TGTGCTAGCAGCTTAAGATTTCGGTACAATGAGCAGTTCTTC. The whole variable domain, remainder taken from reference TRBV7-7 and TRBJ2-1, is GAGVSQSPRYKVTKRGQDVTLRCDPISSHATLYWYQQALGQGPEFLTYFNYEAQPDKSGLPSDRFSAERPEGSISTLTIQRTEQRDSAMYRCASSLRFRYNEQFFGPGTRLTVL.

The J gene is TRBJ2-3, the V gene TRBV7-9, with TRBD2 matching 10 bases. With 8 bases clipped from V and 1 base from J, the junction kept 6 bases outside the gene matches. CDR3 length equals 15 residues. Germline V CDR1 and CDR2: SEHNR, FQNEAQ (reference sequence). In DNA, the CDR3 is TGTGCCAGCCGACGAGGGACTAGCGGCACAGATACGCAGTATTTT. It is translated as CASRRGTSGTDTQYF.

As to this clone: The junction differs from germline at one of its ends, possibly a read error. This rearrangement joins TRBV9 to TRBJ2-1; D ambiguous. Germline-derived CDR1 and CDR2 are SGDLS and YYNGEE. CDR3 length: 13 amino acids. CDR3 protein: CAGSVEGGFEQFF. The CDR3 DNA is TGTGCCGGCAGCGTAGAAGGTGGGTTTGAGCAGTTCTTC. The entire variable domain, with the rest obtained from reference TRBV9 and TRBJ2-1, is as follows: DSGVTQTPKHLITATGQRVTLRCSPRSGDLSVYWYQQSLDQGLQFLIQYYNGEERAKGNILERFSAQQFPDLHSELNLSSLELGDSALYFCAGSVEGGFEQFFGPGTRLTVL.

V is TRBV9 and J is TRBJ2-7; tentatively, D is TRBD1 (6 bases). The CDR3 has 13 amino acids. Between the trimmed V and J ends, which lost 3 bases and 6 bases, there was a span of 13 bases. Germline V gene data show CDR1 as SGDLS and CDR2 as YYNGEE. Here the CDR3 reads CASSGKQGFEQYF. DNA of the CDR3: TGTGCCAGCAGCGGGAAACAGGGCTTCGAGCAGTACTTC. The variable domain in full, with the rest retrieved from reference TRBV9 and TRBJ2-7, is DSGVTQTPKHLITATGQRVTLRCSPRSGDLSVYWYQQSLDQGLQFLIQYYNGEERAKGNILERFSAQQFPDLHSELNLSSLELGDSALYFCASSGKQGFEQYFGPGTRLTVT.

This chain connects TRBV7-9 to TRBJ2-1, with 11 bases lining up with TRBD2. Germline V gene data show CDR1 as SEHNR and CDR2 as FQNEAQ (reference sequence). V was clipped by 8 bases and J by 7 bases; unmatched bases: 7. The CDR3 has 14 amino acids. The CDR3 loop is CASRSSGRPNEQFF. The CDR3 coding sequence is TGTGCCAGCCGATCTAGCGGGAGGCCAAATGAGCAGTTCTTC.

The chain carries TRBV5-1 and TRBJ2-5; D remains unclear. Trimming left V 4 bases short and J 5 bases short, with 15 bases between. Germline CDR1 is SGHRS and CDR2 is YFSETQ. There are 14 residues in the CDR3. The CDR3 region has the DNA TGCGCCAGCAGCCCCGGATTGATAGAGGAGACCCAGTACTTC. This codes for CASSPGLIEETQYF.

The chain couples TRBV7-9 to TRBJ1-3, with D unclear. Germline V lookup: CDR1 SEHNR, CDR2 FQNEAQ (reference sequence). This CDR3 region has 15 residues. V shed 5 bases and J shed 0 bases, with 11 bases lying between them. CDR3 DNA sequence: TGTGCCAGCAGCCAGGAATTCATCTCTGGAAACACCATATATTTT. As protein: CASSQEFISGNTIYF.

J is TRBJ1-3 and V is TRBV30; 9 nucleotides match TRBD1. The CDR3 spans 14 residues. J was trimmed by 3 bases and V by 5 bases; bases with no gene match: 5. Germline V gene data show CDR1 as GTSNPN and CDR2 as SVGIG (reference sequence). The CDR3 protein is CAWGTGTFGNTIYF. The CDR3 region has the DNA TGTGCCTGGGGGACAGGGACCTTTGGAAACACCATATATTTT.

The genes are TRBV9 and TRBJ1-4, with a tentative D call TRBD1 (6 bases). Germline values: CDR1 SGDLS, CDR2 YYNGEE. The CDR3 is 16 residues long. V gave up 3 bases and J gave up 3 bases, with 15 bases separating them. The CDR3 spells CASSANPGGSNEKLFF. In nucleotides, the CDR3 is TGTGCCAGCAGCGCCAACCCTGGGGGCTCTAATGAAAAACTGTTTTTT.

This CDR3 is CASSYDYGGANEKLFF. The CDR3 nucleotides read TGTGCCAGCAGTTACGACTATGGTGGGGCTAATGAAAAACTGTTTTTT. The chain links TRBV6-5 to TRBJ1-4, with no clear D. Per germline, CDR1 MNHEY and CDR2 SVGAGI. This CDR3 comprises 16 residues. V lost 2 bases and J lost 3, with 13 bases in between.

This clone was seen a single time. The chain combines TRBV9 with TRBJ2-5; D uncertain. Per the germline V gene, CDR1 is SGDLS and CDR2 is YYNGEE. The CDR3 runs 15 residues. Trimming removed 0 bases at V and 4 bases at J, with 13 bases between. The CDR3 is CASSVGPGGSETQYF. DNA for the CDR3: TGTGCCAGCAGCGTAGGCCCGGGCGGCTCAGAGACCCAGTACTTC.

The V and J genes are TRBV19 and TRBJ2-3, with 10 bases lining up with TRBD2. V lost 3 bases, J lost 1 base, and 4 bases stayed unmatched. Germline-derived CDR1 and CDR2 are LNHDA and SQIVND (reference sequence). The CDR3 has 16 amino acids. Here the CDR3 reads CASSIPGTSGTDTQYF. CDR3 bases: TGTGCCAGTAGTATTCCCGGGACTAGCGGCACAGATACGCAGTATTTT.

The J gene is TRBJ2-1, the V gene TRBV15, with 10 bases lining up with TRBD1. Germline V CDR1 and CDR2: LNHNV, YYDKDF (reference sequence). The CDR3 is made up of 17 amino acids. With 0 bases clipped from V and 6 bases from J, the junction kept 8 bases outside the gene matches. CDR3 region: CATSRDAGTGEPNEQFF. As DNA, the CDR3 is TGTGCCACCAGCAGAGATGCCGGGACAGGGGAACCCAATGAGCAGTTCTTC.

This chain joins TRBV28 and TRBJ1-2, with 9 bases that match TRBD1. The germline CDR1 and CDR2 sequences are MDHEN and SYDVKM. The CDR3 has 15 amino acids. J was trimmed by 4 bases and V by 4 bases; bases with no gene match: 7. The CDR3 DNA sequence: TGTGCCAGCAGTTCCGGGACAGGGAGACTCTATGGCTACACCTTC. Translating it yields CASSSGTGRLYGYTF.

The table lists this clone with a few counts. V gene TRBV5-6 combines with J gene TRBJ1-1; no firm D call. The germline V gene encodes CDR1 SGHDT and CDR2 YYEEEE. Trimming cost V 1 base and J 5 bases, with 3 bases left between them. The CDR3 is 11 amino acids. For the CDR3, the DNA is TGTGCCAGCAGCTTGAGGACTGAAGCTTTCTTT. It is translated as CASSLRTEAFF.

The chain uses TRBV7-3 and TRBJ2-1; possibly TRBD1 for D (5 bases). V gave up 5 bases and J gave up 6 bases, with 17 bases separating them. This CDR3 is 15 amino acids long. The germline gives CDR1 SGHTA, CDR2 FQGTGA. The CDR3 DNA sequence: TGTGCCAGCAGCCCCCAGACAGATCCTGGCAATGAGCAGTTCTTC. It codes for CASSPQTDPGNEQFF.

This chain uses TRBV7-2 with TRBJ1-5, with unresolved D. The V gene lost 5 bases and the J gene lost 0 bases, with 8 bases spanning the gap. Germline CDR1 and CDR2: SGHTA and FQGNSA. This CDR3 spans 14 amino acids. CDR3 region: CASSPSNSNQPQHF. In nucleotides, the CDR3 is TGTGCCAGCAGCCCTTCAAATAGCAATCAGCCCCAGCATTTT.

The chain couples TRBV5-4 to TRBJ1-4, with unresolved D. The V end lost 0 bases, the J end lost 6 bases, and 12 bases lay between the germline ends. Looked up from germline, CDR1 is SGHNT and CDR2 is YYREEE (reference sequence). The CDR3 extends over 15 amino acids. The CDR3 sequence: CASSLGPSRDEKLFF. The CDR3 DNA reads as TGTGCCAGCAGCTTGGGTCCGAGTAGGGATGAAAAACTGTTTTTT. Filled out from reference TRBV5-4 and TRBJ1-4, the complete variable domain reads ETGVTQSPTHLIKTRGQQVTLRCSSQSGHNTVSWYQQALGQGPQFIFQYYREEENGRGNFPPRFSGLQFPNYSSELNVNALELDDSALYLCASSLGPSRDEKLFFGSGTQLSVL.